This T cell receptor (beta chain) was captured by sequencing in a study of T cells in Graves' hyperthyroidism and ophthalmopathy (dated by TCRdb to about 2019). Background for the entire study: Peripheral blood was collected at initial diagnosis, before any treatment. A discovery cohort of about a hundred patients, roughly 45 with Graves' ophthalmopathy and about 58 with stable Graves' hyperthyroidism, was used to find distinguishing TCR V-J signatures. Whether ophthalmopathy could be predicted prospectively was tested in an independent validation cohort made up of some 20 hyperthyroidism patients plus 17 patients who later progressed to ophthalmopathy. The approximately 98 discovery patients were randomly divided into training and test sets at a 7:3 ratio. In more than 5 Graves' hyperthyroidism patients, the study also compared T-cell repertoires from thyroid tissue with T-cell repertoires from blood. Once sampling was done, hyperthyroidism patients were given methimazole at a starting dose of 30 mg daily, whereas ophthalmopathy patients were given high-dose intravenous methylprednisolone. TCR Vbeta CDR3 sequencing of 130 to 150 peripheral blood samples (43 ophthalmopathy, 75 hyperthyroidism and approximately 17 progressor patients) is reported in the paper.

Amplification of TCR beta CDR3 regions was carried out from RNA transcripts. The first round of RT-PCR for the TCR CDR3 was performed with the HTBI primer set and the Qiagen OneStep RT-PCR kit. Libraries were constructed in a second round of multiplex PCR, after which size selection and purification were carried out. Sequencing of the libraries was done on an Illumina HiSeq2000 using paired-end 100 bp reads. Per the original workflow: SOAPnuke was used to process the raw data, throwing out any read that contained adapters or uncalled bases, had a mean Phred below 15, or lacked an exact constant-primer or identifier match. COPE v1.2.5 was used to merge high-quality paired reads, and clonotypes were defined as unique nucleotide sequences. Clonotypes were aligned to IMGT TRBV, TRBD and TRBJ reference segments using MiTCR v1.1. The analysis was restricted to V-J combinations with a frequency above 0.0001, which together covered approximately 99% of the repertoires. A TCS score was defined as the ratio of F50 (clonal expansion) to E x V (chaos), with BLOSUM62-based TCRdist applied between CDR3 peptides within each V-J. Welch's t-statistics and random forest reduced around 550 V-J features to 13, which were used in a naive Bayes classifier (R e1071). Using fastp at Q25 and MiXCR, TCRdb reprocessed the public reads and kept productive beta chains. Here each entry gathers all rows of one CDR3 protein and keeps the most common genes and DNA. These V and J calls derive from TCRdb rather than the authors' analysis. The sample table holds over 450,000 distinct CDR3 sequences, of which over 13% were seen once. About 17% of the sample rests with the top ten.

Results and caveats for the whole study, not just this receptor: Blood samples also contained most of the expanded thyroid clonotypes (frequency above 0.001), which suggests that blood repertoires may reflect thyroid immune responses. Sample size was not statistically predetermined, and blinding of investigators to group allocation was not performed. In cross-validation, a model built on a 13 V-J signature told ophthalmopathy apart from stable hyperthyroidism with just under 90% sensitivity and roughly 81% specificity, and in testing the same model reached 80%/75%. In validation, the model predicted progression to ophthalmopathy a median of 6.5 months before onset, with roughly 68% sensitivity and about 72% specificity.

Of note for this clonotype: What antigen it recognizes has not been identified. Qualities for individual bases were not recorded, and no much larger clone is one base off.

A patient counted as having stable Graves' hyperthyroidism if no progression to ophthalmopathy occurred over 18 months of follow-up. The hyperthyroidism patients were between 18 and 65 years old and newly diagnosed, with a disease duration of less than 2 months. Patients with uncontrolled infections, other autoimmune diseases, pregnancy or lactation were excluded. Clinical symptoms, serum thyroxine and TRAb, thyroid ultrasound, and orbital computed tomography formed the basis for the diagnoses. PBMCs were isolated from about 9 ml of fresh peripheral blood by Ficoll-Paque density gradient centrifugation. Total RNA was extracted with Trizol reagent, and quality was checked on an Agilent 2100 Bioanalyzer. The receptor comes from a woman in her late teens or twenties with Graves' hyperthyroidism. The sequencing sample was made of blood.

The CDR3 is CASSSRLPYNEQFF. The nucleotide sequence reads as follows: TGTGCCAGCAGCTCCCGACTACCATACAATGAGCAGTTCTTC. The rearranged segments are TRBV7-2 and TRBJ2-1; TRBD2 is possibly the D segment (5 matching bases). The germline V gene sets CDR1 to SGHTA and CDR2 to FQGNSA. The CDR3, cysteine through phenylalanine, is 14 amino acids long. Only CDR3 DNA remains: 42 bases, in frame from the first base. The V end loses 4 bases and the J end loses 4 bases, and a stretch of 11 bases separates them.